Listed below are T cell receptor beta chains from one sample, sequenced in a study of control samples from healthy donors and cancer patients. The table came from immunoSEQ multiplex PCR; TCRdb's copy has only in-frame clones and leaves some out. The sample carries just over 150,000 clones, about 90% recorded once. The source material was blood. The receptor source for this set is a young man in good health. The CDR3 runs from the conserved cysteine through the conserved F or W. The order of the fields is J gene, clone size, V gene, D gene, CDR3 protein, CDR3 DNA. The D gene is left open where the match is weak. Not every row has a clone size; where given, it reads once, few, many or a size class.

j_call: TRBJ1-1; clone_size: few; v_call: TRBV6-1; d_call: NA; cdr3_aa: CASSERRAFF; cdr3_nt: TGTGCCAGCAGTGAGCGTAGAGCTTTCTTT
j_call: TRBJ2-6; clone_size: NA; v_call: TRBV19; d_call: TRBD2; cdr3_aa: CASSIGPRGGSGANVLTF; cdr3_nt: TGTGCCAGTAGTATTGGCCCCCGGGGGGGGTCTGGGGCCAACGTCCTGACTTTC
j_call: TRBJ1-2; clone_size: NA; v_call: TRBV7-8; d_call: TRBD1; cdr3_aa: CASSGEGARSPLGGYTF; cdr3_nt: TGTGCCAGCAGCGGCGAGGGGGCGCGATCCCCTCTTGGAGGCTACACCTTC
j_call: TRBJ1-3; clone_size: NA; v_call: TRBV11-2; d_call: NA; cdr3_aa: CASSLGYSTSGNTIYF; cdr3_nt: TGTGCCAGCAGCTTAGGATACAGCACCTCTGGAAACACCATATATTTT
j_call: TRBJ1-2; clone_size: few; v_call: TRBV28; d_call: NA; cdr3_aa: CASRPFGFVAYTF; cdr3_nt: TGTGCCAGCAGACCGTTTGGGTTTGTTGCCTACACCTTC
j_call: TRBJ2-4; clone_size: NA; v_call: TRBV4-2; d_call: NA; cdr3_aa: CASSPTGILDIQYF; cdr3_nt: TGTGCCAGCAGCCCTACAGGGATTTTAGACATTCAGTACTTC
j_call: TRBJ2-1; clone_size: NA; v_call: TRBV27; d_call: TRBD1; cdr3_aa: CASRLQGIRALDEQFF; cdr3_nt: TGTGCCAGCAGGTTACAGGGGATTAGGGCTTTGGATGAGCAGTTCTTC
j_call: TRBJ1-1; clone_size: NA; v_call: TRBV18; d_call: NA; cdr3_aa: CASSPSEGSNTEAFF; cdr3_nt: TGTGCCAGCTCACCGAGCGAAGGATCCAACACTGAAGCTTTCTTT
j_call: TRBJ2-7; clone_size: NA; v_call: TRBV4-1; d_call: NA; cdr3_aa: CASSPQELYEQYF; cdr3_nt: TGCGCCAGCAGCCCTCAGGAATTATACGAGCAGTACTTC
j_call: TRBJ1-1; clone_size: NA; v_call: TRBV19; d_call: NA; cdr3_aa: CASSGQGAAFF; cdr3_nt: TGTGCCAGTAGTGGCCAAGGGGCAGCTTTCTTT
j_call: TRBJ1-1; clone_size: NA; v_call: TRBV18; d_call: TRBD1; cdr3_aa: CASSPVLTGGGTEAFF; cdr3_nt: TGTGCCAGCTCACCGGTCCTGACAGGGGGAGGGACTGAAGCTTTCTTT
j_call: TRBJ2-7; clone_size: once; v_call: TRBV7-2; d_call: NA; cdr3_aa: CASSPRRDGSYEQYF; cdr3_nt: TGTGCCAGCAGCCCCCGGAGGGACGGCTCCTACGAGCAGTACTTC
j_call: TRBJ1-6; clone_size: NA; v_call: TRBV18; d_call: NA; cdr3_aa: CASSLGGTSPLHF; cdr3_nt: TGTGCCAGCTCACTAGGGGGGACCTCACCCCTCCACTTT
j_call: TRBJ2-7; clone_size: NA; v_call: TRBV6-2/TRBV6-3; d_call: NA; cdr3_aa: CASSGRAPYEQYF; cdr3_nt: TGTGCCAGCAGTGGCAGGGCCCCCTACGAGCAGTACTTC
j_call: TRBJ2-7; clone_size: NA; v_call: TRBV4-1; d_call: NA; cdr3_aa: CASSQDPSAAYEQYF; cdr3_nt: TGCGCCAGCAGCCAAGATCCCAGTGCCGCTTACGAGCAGTACTTC
j_call: TRBJ1-2; clone_size: NA; v_call: TRBV11-3; d_call: NA; cdr3_aa: CASSLFPTYGYTF; cdr3_nt: TGTGCCAGCAGCTTATTTCCCACCTATGGCTACACCTTC
j_call: TRBJ1-1; clone_size: NA; v_call: TRBV4-1; d_call: NA; cdr3_aa: CASSHPMERNTEAFF; cdr3_nt: TGCGCCAGCAGCCACCCAATGGAGAGGAACACTGAAGCTTTCTTT
j_call: TRBJ1-1; clone_size: NA; v_call: TRBV6-2/TRBV6-3; d_call: NA; cdr3_aa: CASSSLQGSEAFF; cdr3_nt: TGTGCCAGCAGTTCACTCCAGGGATCTGAAGCTTTCTTT
j_call: TRBJ2-1; clone_size: NA; v_call: TRBV18; d_call: TRBD1; cdr3_aa: CASSPTGGNEQFF; cdr3_nt: TGTGCCAGCTCACCAACAGGGGGAAATGAGCAGTTCTTC
j_call: TRBJ1-5; clone_size: NA; v_call: TRBV4-1; d_call: TRBD1; cdr3_aa: CASSQEGGGGNQPQHF; cdr3_nt: TGCGCCAGCAGCCAAGAAGGGGGCGGTGGCAATCAGCCCCAGCATTTT
j_call: TRBJ1-2; clone_size: many; v_call: TRBV3-1/TRBV3-2; d_call: NA; cdr3_aa: CASSQTAANYGYTF; cdr3_nt: TGTGCCAGCAGCCAGACAGCAGCTAACTATGGCTACACCTTC
j_call: TRBJ2-1; clone_size: NA; v_call: TRBV27; d_call: TRBD1; cdr3_aa: CASSLMRGREQFF; cdr3_nt: TGTGCCAGCAGTTTAATGAGGGGGCGTGAGCAGTTCTTC
j_call: TRBJ1-4; clone_size: NA; v_call: TRBV7-2; d_call: TRBD1; cdr3_aa: CASSGRQGAVGEKLFF; cdr3_nt: TGTGCCAGCAGCGGACGACAGGGGGCGGTGGGTGAAAAACTGTTTTTT
j_call: TRBJ1-4; clone_size: NA; v_call: TRBV19; d_call: NA; cdr3_aa: CASRPGTDQQKLFF; cdr3_nt: TGTGCCAGTAGGCCCGGGACTGACCAGCAAAAACTGTTTTTT
j_call: TRBJ2-2; clone_size: NA; v_call: TRBV5-1; d_call: NA; cdr3_aa: CASSLGAATGELFF; cdr3_nt: TGCGCCAGCAGCTTAGGAGCGGCCACCGGGGAGCTGTTTTTT
j_call: TRBJ2-1; clone_size: NA; v_call: TRBV6-5; d_call: NA; cdr3_aa: CASSYTNEQFF; cdr3_nt: TGTGCCAGCAGTTACACCAATGAGCAGTTCTTC
j_call: TRBJ1-1; clone_size: NA; v_call: TRBV7-6; d_call: NA; cdr3_aa: CASSSSGAGEAFF; cdr3_nt: TGTGCCAGCAGCTCATCAGGGGCCGGTGAAGCTTTCTTT
j_call: TRBJ1-2; clone_size: NA; v_call: TRBV19; d_call: TRBD1; cdr3_aa: CASSHQDRGNYGYTF; cdr3_nt: TGTGCCAGTAGCCATCAGGACAGGGGAAACTATGGCTACACCTTC
j_call: TRBJ2-1; clone_size: NA; v_call: TRBV5-4; d_call: NA; cdr3_aa: CASSLDLAQTYNEQFF; cdr3_nt: TGTGCCAGCAGCTTGGATCTAGCTCAAACCTACAATGAGCAGTTCTTC
j_call: TRBJ2-4; clone_size: once; v_call: TRBV28; d_call: NA; cdr3_aa: CASSLGQGDIQYF; cdr3_nt: TGTGCCAGCAGTCTAGGGCAGGGAGACATTCAGTACTTC
j_call: TRBJ2-7; clone_size: NA; v_call: TRBV28; d_call: NA; cdr3_aa: CASSFPGGHRTHYEQYF; cdr3_nt: TGTGCCAGCAGTTTCCCAGGCGGACACCGGACCCACTACGAGCAGTACTTC
j_call: TRBJ2-6; clone_size: NA; v_call: TRBV6-2/TRBV6-3; d_call: NA; cdr3_aa: CASSYRTGANVLTF; cdr3_nt: TGTGCCAGCAGTTACCGGACAGGGGCCAACGTCCTGACTTTC
j_call: TRBJ1-6; clone_size: few; v_call: TRBV6-5; d_call: NA; cdr3_aa: CASSYHGGLVNSPLHF; cdr3_nt: TGTGCCAGCAGTTACCATGGGGGACTAGTGAATTCACCCCTCCACTTT
j_call: TRBJ2-7; clone_size: NA; v_call: TRBV10-3; d_call: TRBD1; cdr3_aa: CAISESPGQGTEQYF; cdr3_nt: TGTGCCATCAGTGAGTCACCGGGACAGGGAACCGAGCAGTACTTC
j_call: TRBJ1-4; clone_size: NA; v_call: TRBV7-2; d_call: NA; cdr3_aa: CASSLGYIGGTNEKLFF; cdr3_nt: TGTGCCAGCAGCTTAGGATATATTGGTGGAACTAATGAAAAACTGTTTTTT
j_call: TRBJ1-5; clone_size: NA; v_call: TRBV6-5; d_call: TRBD1; cdr3_aa: CASSYSRDRNNQPQHF; cdr3_nt: TGTGCCAGCAGTTACTCCCGGGACAGGAATAATCAGCCCCAGCATTTT
j_call: TRBJ2-2; clone_size: NA; v_call: TRBV9; d_call: TRBD1; cdr3_aa: CASSGGQGRELFF; cdr3_nt: TGTGCCAGCAGCGGGGGACAGGGCCGGGAGCTGTTTTTT
j_call: TRBJ1-2; clone_size: NA; v_call: TRBV12-3/TRBV12-4; d_call: NA; cdr3_aa: CASSLGGSYGYTF; cdr3_nt: TGTGCCAGCAGTTTGGGCGGGTCCTATGGCTACACCTTC
j_call: TRBJ2-5; clone_size: once; v_call: TRBV7-9; d_call: NA; cdr3_aa: CASSPAVAGLETQYF; cdr3_nt: TGTGCCAGCAGCCCTGCGGTGGCTGGACTAGAGACCCAGTACTTC
j_call: TRBJ1-2; clone_size: NA; v_call: TRBV6-2/TRBV6-3; d_call: NA; cdr3_aa: CASSYARGYTF; cdr3_nt: TGTGCCAGCAGTTACGCGCGTGGCTACACCTTC
j_call: TRBJ2-1; clone_size: NA; v_call: TRBV5-1; d_call: NA; cdr3_aa: CASSSHLLLSSYNEQFF; cdr3_nt: TGCGCCAGCAGCTCGCACTTACTACTCAGCTCCTACAATGAGCAGTTCTTC
j_call: TRBJ1-5; clone_size: NA; v_call: TRBV27; d_call: NA; cdr3_aa: CASSPPGALPPQHF; cdr3_nt: TGTGCCAGCAGTCCCCCAGGGGCCCTGCCGCCCCAGCATTTT
j_call: TRBJ2-4; clone_size: NA; v_call: TRBV2; d_call: TRBD2; cdr3_aa: CASSFPGLAGGPLPLAKNIQYF; cdr3_nt: TGTGCCAGCAGTTTCCCAGGACTAGCGGGAGGCCCTCTTCCTCTAGCCAAAAACATTCAGTACTTC
j_call: TRBJ2-1; clone_size: NA; v_call: TRBV27; d_call: NA; cdr3_aa: CASSLRGDNEQFF; cdr3_nt: TGTGCCAGCAGTTTACGCGGAGACAATGAGCAGTTCTTC
j_call: TRBJ2-3; clone_size: NA; v_call: TRBV12-5; d_call: NA; cdr3_aa: CASGSPDTQYF; cdr3_nt: TGTGCTAGTGGTTCACCGGATACGCAGTATTTT
j_call: TRBJ2-1; clone_size: NA; v_call: TRBV5-1; d_call: NA; cdr3_aa: CASSFLGDTNNEQFF; cdr3_nt: TGCGCCAGCAGCTTCCTAGGGGACACGAACAATGAGCAGTTCTTC
j_call: TRBJ2-7; clone_size: NA; v_call: TRBV3-1/TRBV3-2; d_call: NA; cdr3_aa: CASSQSRAGPGEQYF; cdr3_nt: TGTGCCAGCAGCCAAAGTCGAGCAGGGCCGGGAGAGCAGTACTTC
j_call: TRBJ1-1; clone_size: NA; v_call: TRBV7-9; d_call: TRBD1; cdr3_aa: CASSLTSRGLNTEAFF; cdr3_nt: TGTGCCAGCAGCTTAACATCCAGGGGGCTTAACACTGAAGCTTTCTTT
j_call: TRBJ1-2; clone_size: NA; v_call: TRBV18; d_call: NA; cdr3_aa: CASSPAQGSNYGYTF; cdr3_nt: TGTGCCAGCTCACCAGCACAGGGTTCCAACTATGGCTACACCTTC
j_call: TRBJ2-1; clone_size: NA; v_call: TRBV3-1/TRBV3-2; d_call: NA; cdr3_aa: CASSQVTEQFF; cdr3_nt: TGTGCCAGCAGCCAAGTCACTGAGCAGTTCTTC
j_call: TRBJ2-5; clone_size: NA; v_call: TRBV7-2; d_call: NA; cdr3_aa: CASSLVRGETQYF; cdr3_nt: TGTGCCAGCAGCTTAGTGAGGGGGGAGACCCAGTACTTC
j_call: TRBJ2-7; clone_size: NA; v_call: TRBV29-1; d_call: NA; cdr3_aa: CSVELKSSYEQYF; cdr3_nt: TGCAGCGTTGAGCTCAAGTCCTCCTACGAGCAGTACTTC
j_call: TRBJ2-7; clone_size: NA; v_call: TRBV18; d_call: TRBD2; cdr3_aa: CASSPGLANEQYF; cdr3_nt: TGTGCCAGCTCACCGGGACTAGCGAACGAGCAGTACTTC